The clone carrying this TCR beta chain was seen once. Study processing details: The assay estimated nucleated cells by amplifying reference gene primers. This table comes from immunoSEQ multiplex PCR, and its TCRdb copy is limited to in-frame clones, with some not included. Clonal size and the V and J genes are those of that table, whereas D and trimming came from the DNA. The data contain a few hundred thousand clones, 70% to 85% of them seen just once; the ten biggest clones take up about 10%. The V gene lost 8 bases and the J gene lost 0 bases, with 16 bases spanning the gap. Germline CDR1 SEHNR, CDR2 FQNEAQ (reference sequence). This CDR3 is 15 amino acids long. This sample is part of a study of blood T cell repertoires in COVID-19. On the study more broadly: There were acute and convalescent COVID-19 samples, and they came from the United States, Italy and Spain. The cDNA or gDNA used as material had been derived from T cells, B-cell-depleted T cells, or PBMCs.

The receptor's source is a man aged 80 or over with acute or convalescent COVID-19. Sequencing was done on a sample of peripheral blood. The V and J genes are TRBV7-9 and TRBJ1-1, with D possibly TRBD1 on 5 matching bases. CDR3 loop: CASSILGLMNTEAFF. The CDR3 DNA sequence: TGTGCCAGCTCTATACTGGGACTGATGAACACTGAAGCTTTCTTT.